Presented here are 13 T cell receptor beta chains from one specimen sequenced in a study of blood T cell repertoires in COVID-19. The method was immunoSEQ multiplex PCR; TCRdb's version includes in-frame clones alone and lacks a portion of them. The table has over 60,000 clones, roughly 82% seen once. The sample taken for sequencing was peripheral blood. Source of these receptors: an elderly woman with acute or convalescent COVID-19.

The chain joins TRBV2 to TRBJ1-1; D uncertain. This CDR3 has 12 amino acids. V was pared by 6 bases and J by 4 bases, with 9 bases between. The V gene's germline CDR1 is SNHLY and CDR2 FYNNEI. As DNA, the CDR3 is TGTGCCAGCAGCGTATTGGCCACTGAAGCTTTCTTT. Its protein is CASSVLATEAFF.

The rearrangement links TRBV5-1 to TRBJ2-7; TRBD1 matches 11 bases. The J segment lost 3 bases and the V segment lost 4 bases, leaving 3 bases of the junction unmatched. The germline V gene encodes CDR1 SGHRS and CDR2 YFSETQ. The CDR3 loop spans 14 amino acids. CDR3 loop: CASSPGTGGYEQYF. CDR3 nucleotides: TGCGCCAGCAGCCCAGGGACAGGGGGCTACGAGCAGTACTTC.

This clone was observed a few times. CDR3 sequence (DNA): TGTGCCAGCAGGGCAGCCGGGATCCAAACTAACTATGGCTACACCTTC. Translated: CASRAAGIQTNYGYTF. The J gene is TRBJ1-2, the V gene TRBV5-4, with D unclear. CDR3 size: 16 residues. Deletions cut 5 bases from V and 0 bases from J, with 17 bases between. Looked up from germline, CDR1 is SGHNT and CDR2 is YYREEE (reference sequence). The complete variable domain, with remaining parts taken from reference TRBV5-4 and TRBJ1-2, reads ETGVTQSPTHLIKTRGQQVTLRCSSQSGHNTVSWYQQALGQGPQFIFQYYREEENGRGNFPPRFSGLQFPNYSSELNVNALELDDSALYLCASRAAGIQTNYGYTFGSGTRLTVV.

V and J are TRBV9 and TRBJ1-1; 8 positions match TRBD1. CDR3 length: 16 residues. Germline trimming cut 0 bases from V and 4 bases from J; bases unmatched to any gene: 8. Germline V gene data show CDR1 as SGDLS and CDR2 as YYNGEE. The CDR3 sequence is CASSVGQGAVGTEAFF. CDR3 DNA: TGTGCCAGCAGCGTAGGGCAGGGGGCTGTGGGCACTGAAGCTTTCTTT.

Here the CDR3 reads CASSQDRYTGELFF. As DNA, the CDR3 is TGTGCCAGCAGCCAAGATCGGTACACCGGGGAGCTGTTTTTT. The chain combines TRBV3-1 (or the pseudogene TRBV3-2) with TRBJ2-2; D is unclear. Trimming removed 0 bases from V and 3 bases from J, with 5 bases in between. Per the germline V gene, CDR1 is LGHDT and CDR2 is YNNKEL (reference sequence). This CDR3 has 14 residues.

This clone was recorded once. The genes are TRBV4-2 and TRBJ2-7; 10 positions match TRBD2. The V and J ends lost 1 base and 4 bases, in that order; junction bases with no gene match: 4. Germline loops: CDR1 LGHNA, CDR2 YNFKEQ. The CDR3 length is 15 residues. The CDR3 bases are TGTGCCAGCAGCCAAGCACCTAGCGGGGGATACGAGCAGTACTTC. The encoded protein is CASSQAPSGGYEQYF.

The J gene is TRBJ2-3, the V gene TRBV5-1; 13 bases match TRBD2. This CDR3 region has 18 residues. V lost 1 base and J lost 2; bases outside the gene matches: 7. In germline, CDR1 is SGHRS, CDR2 YFSETQ. CDR3 in amino acids: CASSLTSGRAYATDTQYF. In DNA form, the CDR3 reads TGCGCCAGCAGCTTGACTAGCGGGAGGGCCTACGCCACAGATACGCAGTATTTT.

This clone was observed a single time. V and J are TRBV7-9 and TRBJ2-7; TRBD1 aligns across 7 bases. V shed 5 bases, J shed 5 bases, and the junction held 12 bases outside the gene matches. CDR1 is SEHNR, CDR2 FQNEAQ, per germline (reference sequence). The CDR3 covers 15 residues. CDR3 region: CASSSRQGPGHEQYF. Written as DNA, the CDR3 is TGTGCCAGCAGCAGCAGACAGGGACCGGGCCACGAGCAGTACTTC.

The chain combines TRBV28 with TRBJ1-1, with TRBD1 matching 11 bases. The length of the CDR3 is 14 residues. The V segment lost 6 bases and the J segment 7 bases; nucleotides outside the gene matches: 7. Per the germline V gene, CDR1 is MDHEN and CDR2 is SYDVKM. CDR3 sequence: CASSFRTGGSEAFF. The CDR3 region has the DNA TGTGCCAGCAGCTTTAGGACAGGGGGCAGTGAAGCTTTCTTT. Using reference TRBV28 and TRBJ1-1 for the parts outside the CDR3, the full variable domain is DVKVTQSSRYLVKRTGEKVFLECVQDMDHENMFWYRQDPGLGLRLIYFSYDVKMKEKGDIPEGYSVSREKKERFSLILESASTNQTSMYLCASSFRTGGSEAFFGQGTRLTVV.

The chain is built from TRBV20-1 and TRBJ2-7; perhaps TRBD1 as D (5 bases). Between the trimmed V and J ends, which lost 3 bases and 1 base, there was a span of 13 bases. The V gene's germline CDR1 is DFQATT and CDR2 SNEGSKA (reference sequence). The CDR3 contains 14 residues. The CDR3 loop reads CSASGATYSYEQYF. CDR3 coding DNA: TGCAGTGCTAGTGGGGCTACCTATTCCTACGAGCAGTACTTC.

This rearrangement joins TRBV6-2 or TRBV6-3 to TRBJ2-4; 8 nucleotides align to TRBD2. Trimming cost V 5 bases and J 3 bases; bases outside gene matches: 6. From germline, CDR1 is MNHEY and CDR2 SVGEGT. The CDR3 runs 15 residues. The CDR3 nucleotides read TGTGCCAGCAGTCAAGCGGGAGCCGGCAAAAACATTCAGTACTTC. Its translation: CASSQAGAGKNIQYF.

The CDR3 DNA is TGTGCCAGCAGCGAGGGACTAGCGGGTTACTACGAGCAGTACTTC. Protein: CASSEGLAGYYEQYF. The chain carries TRBV7-2 and TRBJ2-7, with TRBD2 matching over 12 bases. Germline V gives CDR1 SGHTA, CDR2 FQGNSA. This CDR3 contains 15 residues. V shed 5 bases and J 3 bases; nucleotides not matched to a gene: 5.

This clone was seen a handful of times. The chain employs TRBV14 and TRBJ2-1; TRBD2 matches 9 bases. This CDR3 is 16 amino acids long. The V segment lost 5 bases and the J segment 1 base; nucleotides outside the gene matches: 6. Germline V gene data show CDR1 as SGHDN and CDR2 as FVKESK. The DNA for the CDR3 is TGTGCCAGCAGCGCCCTAGCGGGATGGTCCTACAATGAGCAGTTCTTC. Amino acids: CASSALAGWSYNEQFF.